Listed below are T cell receptor beta chains from one sample, sequenced in a study of patients and donors after allogeneic stem cell transplantation. TCRdb recomputed calls from the RT-PCR reads with MiXCR, one row per CDR3 protein. The repertoire holds about 960,000 distinct CDR3 sequences, with under 20% as singletons. The sample comprised blood, either unsorted or a sorted T cell fraction (not recorded which). These receptors originate from a human donor who was either an allogeneic HSCT recipient or a stem cell or donor lymphocyte infusion donor (not recorded which). It is not recorded whose cells these are; they may come from a transplant donor. CDR3s include the opening cysteine and the closing phenylalanine or tryptophan. D genes are given only for firm matches. The listing skips clone size in some rows; elsewhere it reads once, few, many or a size class.

V gene: TRBV20-1
D gene: TRBD1
clone size: many
J gene: TRBJ2-2
CDR3 protein: CSAVRQGNTGELFF
CDR3 DNA: TGCAGTGCTGTGCGACAGGGGAACACCGGGGAGCTGTTTTTT

V gene: TRBV6-2/TRBV6-3
D gene: TRBD1
clone size: few
J gene: TRBJ1-1
CDR3 protein: CAIHRGRIAEAFF
CDR3 DNA: TGTGCCATACACAGGGGGCGGATCGCTGAAGCTTTCTTT

V gene: TRBV7-9
D gene: TRBD1
clone size: few
J gene: TRBJ1-1
CDR3 protein: CASSRDNRGTLAFF
CDR3 DNA: TGTGCCAGCAGCCGAGATAACAGGGGGACTCTAGCTTTCTTT

V gene: TRBV12-5
D gene: TRBD1
clone size: .
J gene: TRBJ2-7
CDR3 protein: CASGWVGGQGVYEQYF
CDR3 DNA: TGTGCTAGTGGTTGGGTGGGGGGACAGGGGGTTTACGAGCAGTACTTC

V gene: TRBV3-1
D gene: .
clone size: .
J gene: TRBJ2-1
CDR3 protein: CASSQGAGWVYNEQFF
CDR3 DNA: TGTGCCAGCAGCCAAGGTGCGGGCTGGGTATACAATGAGCAGTTCTTC

V gene: TRBV6-5
D gene: TRBD1
clone size: .
J gene: TRBJ1-1
CDR3 protein: CASSGPHRGAFF
CDR3 DNA: TGTGCCAGCAGTGGTCCTCACAGGGGAGCTTTCTTT

V gene: TRBV6-1
D gene: TRBD2
clone size: .
J gene: TRBJ2-7
CDR3 protein: CASSTRLAGRNEQYF
CDR3 DNA: TGTGCCAGCAGTACTAGACTAGCGGGGCGGAACGAGCAGTACTTC

V gene: TRBV7-6
D gene: .
clone size: few
J gene: TRBJ1-2
CDR3 protein: CASSPGPKENYGYTF
CDR3 DNA: TGTGCCAGCAGCCCGGGACCTAAGGAAAACTATGGCTACACCTTC

V gene: TRBV7-2
D gene: .
clone size: .
J gene: TRBJ2-5
CDR3 protein: CASTLTATSNQETQYF
CDR3 DNA: TGTGCCAGCACCCTCACTGCGACCAGTAACCAAGAGACCCAGTACTTC

V gene: TRBV18
D gene: TRBD1
clone size: .
J gene: TRBJ1-5
CDR3 protein: CASIRDSNQPQHF
CDR3 DNA: TGTGCCAGCATCCGGGACAGTAATCAGCCCCAGCATTTT

V gene: TRBV12-3/TRBV12-4
D gene: TRBD2
clone size: once
J gene: TRBJ2-3
CDR3 protein: CASSLRTSVYSSTDTQYF
CDR3 DNA: TGTGCCAGCAGTCTGAGGACTAGCGTCTACTCTAGCACAGATACGCAGTATTTT

V gene: TRBV30
D gene: .
clone size: .
J gene: TRBJ1-1
CDR3 protein: CAWGAPKNTEAFF
CDR3 DNA: TGTGCCTGGGGTGCTCCCAAGAACACTGAAGCTTTCTTT

V gene: TRBV20-1
D gene: TRBD2
clone size: .
J gene: TRBJ2-7
CDR3 protein: CSARDPVLAGELYF
CDR3 DNA: TGCAGTGCTAGAGATCCAGTCCTAGCGGGAGAATTGTACTTC

V gene: TRBV12-3/TRBV12-4
D gene: .
clone size: .
J gene: TRBJ2-1
CDR3 protein: CASSLLGFEQFF
CDR3 DNA: TGTGCCAGCAGTTTACTCGGCTTTGAGCAGTTCTTC

V gene: TRBV27
D gene: .
clone size: .
J gene: TRBJ2-3
CDR3 protein: CASGYQGPDTQYF
CDR3 DNA: TGTGCCAGCGGGTACCAGGGACCAGATACGCAGTATTTT

V gene: TRBV9
D gene: TRBD2
clone size: few
J gene: TRBJ2-1
CDR3 protein: CASSVVARTSGNNEQFF
CDR3 DNA: TGTGCCAGCAGCGTAGTGGCAAGGACTAGCGGTAACAATGAGCAGTTCTTC

V gene: TRBV5-1
D gene: TRBD1
clone size: few
J gene: TRBJ2-5
CDR3 protein: CASGNPGGKETQYF
CDR3 DNA: TGCGCCAGCGGAAACCCAGGGGGTAAAGAGACCCAGTACTTC

V gene: TRBV3-1
D gene: .
clone size: few
J gene: TRBJ2-3
CDR3 protein: CASSQGGRSGGYTDTQYF
CDR3 DNA: TGTGCCAGCAGCCAAGGCGGAAGAAGTGGCGGCTACACAGATACGCAGTATTTT

V gene: TRBV20-1
D gene: TRBD2
clone size: few
J gene: TRBJ2-1
CDR3 protein: CSARTTSGQQFF
CDR3 DNA: TGCAGTGCTCGCACAACTAGCGGGCAGCAGTTCTTC

V gene: TRBV2
D gene: TRBD2
clone size: .
J gene: TRBJ2-5
CDR3 protein: CASRPPTSPGTQYF
CDR3 DNA: TGTGCCAGCAGGCCCCCGACTAGCCCCGGGACCCAGTACTTC

V gene: TRBV9
D gene: .
clone size: few
J gene: TRBJ2-3
CDR3 protein: CASSVVSDTNTQYF
CDR3 DNA: TGTGCCAGCAGCGTAGTATCCGACACCAATACGCAGTATTTT

V gene: TRBV20-1
D gene: .
clone size: .
J gene: TRBJ2-7
CDR3 protein: CSATTGTAYEQYF
CDR3 DNA: TGCAGTGCAACAACCGGGACTGCCTACGAGCAGTACTTC

V gene: TRBV4-2
D gene: .
clone size: .
J gene: TRBJ1-3
CDR3 protein: CASSQDNISGNTIYF
CDR3 DNA: TGTGCCAGCAGCCAAGATAACATCTCTGGAAACACCATATATTTT

V gene: TRBV5-6
D gene: TRBD1
clone size: few
J gene: TRBJ1-1
CDR3 protein: CASSVDREVRGTEAFF
CDR3 DNA: TGTGCCAGCAGCGTTGACAGGGAGGTCCGGGGCACTGAAGCTTTCTTT

V gene: TRBV6-1
D gene: TRBD1
clone size: once
J gene: TRBJ2-1
CDR3 protein: CASRHGTGIPYNEQFF
CDR3 DNA: TGTGCCAGCAGACACGGGACAGGGATACCCTACAATGAGCAGTTCTTC

V gene: TRBV5-1
D gene: TRBD2
clone size: few
J gene: TRBJ2-5
CDR3 protein: CASCYSGTGGETQYF
CDR3 DNA: TGCGCCAGCTGCTATAGCGGGACGGGTGGGGAGACCCAGTACTTC

V gene: TRBV7-9
D gene: TRBD2
clone size: .
J gene: TRBJ2-3
CDR3 protein: CASSFPLAGGVVDTQYF
CDR3 DNA: TGTGCCAGCAGCTTCCCATTAGCGGGGGGAGTTGTAGATACGCAGTATTTT

V gene: TRBV2
D gene: .
clone size: .
J gene: TRBJ2-2
CDR3 protein: CASSKDTVTGELFF
CDR3 DNA: TGTGCCAGCAGTAAAGACACAGTAACCGGGGAGCTGTTTTTT

V gene: TRBV18
D gene: TRBD1
clone size: few
J gene: TRBJ1-5
CDR3 protein: CASSQDRGGFQPQHF
CDR3 DNA: TGTGCCAGCTCACAGGACAGGGGAGGATTTCAGCCCCAGCATTTT

V gene: TRBV20-1
D gene: .
clone size: few
J gene: TRBJ2-1
CDR3 protein: CSAREDLDGGSYNEQFF
CDR3 DNA: TGCAGTGCTAGAGAGGACTTGGACGGTGGGTCCTACAATGAGCAGTTCTTC